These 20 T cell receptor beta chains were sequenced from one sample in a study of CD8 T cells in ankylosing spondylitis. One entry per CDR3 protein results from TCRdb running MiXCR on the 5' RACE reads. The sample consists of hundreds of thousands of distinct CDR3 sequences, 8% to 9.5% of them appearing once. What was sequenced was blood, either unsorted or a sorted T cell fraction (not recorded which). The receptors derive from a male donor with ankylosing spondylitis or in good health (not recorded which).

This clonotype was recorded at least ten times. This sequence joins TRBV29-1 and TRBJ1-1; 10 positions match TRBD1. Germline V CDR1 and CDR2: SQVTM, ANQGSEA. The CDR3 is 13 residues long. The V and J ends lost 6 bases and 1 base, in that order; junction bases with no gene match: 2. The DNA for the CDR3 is TGCAGCGTGAGGACAGGGGGGAACACTGAAGCTTTCTTT. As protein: CSVRTGGNTEAFF.

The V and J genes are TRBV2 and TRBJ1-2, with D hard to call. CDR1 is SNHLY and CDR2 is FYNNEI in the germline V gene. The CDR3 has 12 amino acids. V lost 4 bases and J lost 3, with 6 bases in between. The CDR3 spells CASSVSDYGYTF. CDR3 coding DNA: TGTGCCAGCAGTGTTTCGGACTATGGCTACACCTTC.

The CDR3 region is CASSVARADGYTF. DNA for the CDR3: TGTGCCAGCAGTGTTGCCAGGGCGGATGGCTACACCTTC. This sequence joins TRBV6-1 and TRBJ1-2, with D perhaps TRBD1 (5 bases). V lost 4 bases, J lost 6 bases, and 12 bases lay in between. The CDR3 has 13 residues. CDR1 MNHNS and CDR2 SASEGT come from the germline V gene.

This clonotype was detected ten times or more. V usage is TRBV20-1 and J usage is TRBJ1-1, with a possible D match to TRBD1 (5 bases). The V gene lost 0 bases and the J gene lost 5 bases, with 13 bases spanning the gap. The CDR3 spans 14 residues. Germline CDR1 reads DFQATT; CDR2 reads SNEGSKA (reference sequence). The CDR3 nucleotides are TGCAGTGCTAGAGATCCAAGGGGACGGACTGAAGCTTTCTTT. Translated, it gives CSARDPRGRTEAFF.

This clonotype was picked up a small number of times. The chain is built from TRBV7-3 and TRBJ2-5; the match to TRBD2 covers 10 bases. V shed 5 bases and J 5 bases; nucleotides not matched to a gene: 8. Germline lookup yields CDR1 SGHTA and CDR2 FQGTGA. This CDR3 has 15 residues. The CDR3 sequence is CASSLTSGASETQYF. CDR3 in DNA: TGTGCCAGCAGCCTTACTAGCGGGGCCAGTGAGACCCAGTACTTC.

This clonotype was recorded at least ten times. CDR3 nucleotide sequence: TGTGCCAGCAGCGTAGCTCCGGTGGATACGCAGTATTTT. Protein: CASSVAPVDTQYF. The chain has TRBV9 and TRBJ2-3; D is ambiguous. Trimming took off 0 bases at V and 6 bases at J, with 8 bases between the two ends. Germline V gene data show CDR1 as SGDLS and CDR2 as YYNGEE. CDR3 length equals 13 residues.

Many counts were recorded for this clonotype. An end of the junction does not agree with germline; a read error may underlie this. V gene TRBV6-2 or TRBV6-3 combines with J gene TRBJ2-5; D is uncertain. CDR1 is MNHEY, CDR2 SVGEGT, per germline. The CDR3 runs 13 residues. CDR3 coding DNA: TGTGCCAGCAGTTGGACGGTCCAAGGGACCCAGTACTTC. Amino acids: CASSWTVQGTQYF.

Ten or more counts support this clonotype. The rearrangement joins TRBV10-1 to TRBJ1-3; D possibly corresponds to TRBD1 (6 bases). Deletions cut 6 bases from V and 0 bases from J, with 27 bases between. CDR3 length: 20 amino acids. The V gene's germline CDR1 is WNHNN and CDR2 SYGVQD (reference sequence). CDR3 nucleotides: TGCGCCAGCAGGGCCCGGGACATCGATTTCGGTTGGCGCTCTGGAAACACCATATATTTT. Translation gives CASRARDIDFGWRSGNTIYF.

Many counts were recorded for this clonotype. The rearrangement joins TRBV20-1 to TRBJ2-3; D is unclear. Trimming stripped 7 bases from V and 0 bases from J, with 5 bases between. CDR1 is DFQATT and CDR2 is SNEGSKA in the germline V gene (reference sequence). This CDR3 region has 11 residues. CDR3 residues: CSVSSTDTQYF. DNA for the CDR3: TGCAGTGTATCTAGCACAGATACGCAGTATTTT.

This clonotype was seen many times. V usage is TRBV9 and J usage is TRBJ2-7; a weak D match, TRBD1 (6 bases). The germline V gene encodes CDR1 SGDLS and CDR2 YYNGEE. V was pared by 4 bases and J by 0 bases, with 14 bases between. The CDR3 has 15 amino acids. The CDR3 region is CASSPGQSSSYEQYF. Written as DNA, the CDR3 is TGTGCCAGCAGCCCAGGACAGAGTAGCTCCTACGAGCAGTACTTC.

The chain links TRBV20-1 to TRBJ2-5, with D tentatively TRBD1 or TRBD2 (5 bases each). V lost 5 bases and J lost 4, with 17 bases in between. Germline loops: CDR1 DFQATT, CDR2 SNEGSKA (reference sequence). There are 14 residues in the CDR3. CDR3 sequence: CSAVPGTSGETQYF. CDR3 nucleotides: TGCAGTGCTGTTCCCGGGACCTCAGGAGAGACCCAGTACTTC.

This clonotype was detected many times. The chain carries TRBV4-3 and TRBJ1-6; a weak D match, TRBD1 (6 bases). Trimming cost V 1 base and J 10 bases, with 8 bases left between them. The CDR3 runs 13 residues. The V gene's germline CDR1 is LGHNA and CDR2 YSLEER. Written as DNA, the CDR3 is TGCGCCAGCAGCCAAGGGACAGCCTCACCCCTCCACTTT. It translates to CASSQGTASPLHF.

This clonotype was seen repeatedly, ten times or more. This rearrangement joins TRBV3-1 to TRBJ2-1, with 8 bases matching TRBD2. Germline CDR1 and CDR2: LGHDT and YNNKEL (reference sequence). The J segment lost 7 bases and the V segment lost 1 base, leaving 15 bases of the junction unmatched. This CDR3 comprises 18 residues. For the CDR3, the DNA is TGTGCCAGCAGCCAAGCGCCTCCTAGCGGGTGGGTGCAAAATGAGCAGTTCTTC. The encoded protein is CASSQAPPSGWVQNEQFF.

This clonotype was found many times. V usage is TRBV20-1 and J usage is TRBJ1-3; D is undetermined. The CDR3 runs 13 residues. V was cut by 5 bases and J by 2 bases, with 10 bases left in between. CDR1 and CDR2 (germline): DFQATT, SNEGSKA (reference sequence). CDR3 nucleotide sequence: TGCAGTGCTTGGACCTTGACTGGAAACACCATATATTTT. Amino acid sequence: CSAWTLTGNTIYF.

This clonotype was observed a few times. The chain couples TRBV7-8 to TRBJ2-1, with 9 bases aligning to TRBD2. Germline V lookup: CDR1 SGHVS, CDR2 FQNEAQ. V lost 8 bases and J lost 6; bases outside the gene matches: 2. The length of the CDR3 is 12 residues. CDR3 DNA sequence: TGTGCCAGCGGTAGCGGGAGCAATGAGCAGTTCTTC. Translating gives CASGSGSNEQFF.

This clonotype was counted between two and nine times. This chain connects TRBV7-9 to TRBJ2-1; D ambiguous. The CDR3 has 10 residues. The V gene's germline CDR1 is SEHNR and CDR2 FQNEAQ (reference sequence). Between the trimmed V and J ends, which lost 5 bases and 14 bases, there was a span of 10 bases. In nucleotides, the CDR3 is TGTGCCAGCAGCCCGAGTGTTGAGTTCTTC. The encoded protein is CASSPSVEFF.

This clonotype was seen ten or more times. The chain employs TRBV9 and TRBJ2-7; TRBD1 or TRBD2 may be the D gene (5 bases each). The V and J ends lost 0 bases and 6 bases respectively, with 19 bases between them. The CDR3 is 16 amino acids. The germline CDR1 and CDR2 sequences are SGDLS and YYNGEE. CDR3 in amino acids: CASSVARGPLAAEQYF. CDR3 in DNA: TGTGCCAGCAGCGTAGCTAGGGGCCCGCTAGCAGCCGAGCAGTACTTC. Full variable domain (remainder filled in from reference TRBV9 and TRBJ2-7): DSGVTQTPKHLITATGQRVTLRCSPRSGDLSVYWYQQSLDQGLQFLIQYYNGEERAKGNILERFSAQQFPDLHSELNLSSLELGDSALYFCASSVARGPLAAEQYFGPGTRLTVT.

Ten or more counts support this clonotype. CDR3 region: CASSLGNYNEQFF. In nucleotides, the CDR3 is TGCGCCAGCAGCTTGGGGAACTACAATGAGCAGTTCTTC. V and J are TRBV5-1 and TRBJ2-1; no definite D call. The CDR3 is 13 amino acids. V lost 0 bases to trimming and J lost 3 bases, with 4 bases between them. CDR1 is SGHRS, CDR2 YFSETQ, per germline.

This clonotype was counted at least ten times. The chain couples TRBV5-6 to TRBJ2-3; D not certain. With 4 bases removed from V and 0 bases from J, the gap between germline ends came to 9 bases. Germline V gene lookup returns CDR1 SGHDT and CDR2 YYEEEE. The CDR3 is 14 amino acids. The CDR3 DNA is TGTGCCAGCAGCCCCCTCGGGAGCACAGATACGCAGTATTTT. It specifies CASSPLGSTDTQYF.

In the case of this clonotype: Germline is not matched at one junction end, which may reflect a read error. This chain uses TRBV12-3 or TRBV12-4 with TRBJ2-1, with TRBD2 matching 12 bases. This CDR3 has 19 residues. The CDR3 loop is CTSSLLAGGRQSSYNEQFF. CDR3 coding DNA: TGTACCAGCAGTTTACTAGCGGGGGGACGACAGAGCTCCTACAATGAGCAGTTCTTC.